Below are 27 T cell receptor beta chains sequenced from a single sample in a study of Ad26.COV2.S vaccination and SARS-CoV-2 variants. Described treatment: roughly 20 received Ad26.COV2.S at low or high dose, single or two shots; 5 received placebo; per-sample allocation not given. Specimen acquisition occurred on day 63 following the initial vaccine or placebo injection. Using immunoSEQ multiplex PCR, the repertoire was profiled, and TCRdb retains in-frame clones only, with some absent. Of 500,000 or so clones listed, around 88% are singletons. The sample consisted of peripheral blood, taken in a trial of Ad26.COV2.S vaccine versus placebo. The receptors were gathered from a person between 18 and 60 years old who received the Ad26.COV2.S COVID-19 vaccine or a placebo.

The CDR3 coding sequence is TGTGCCAGCAGCTCCCCGGGACTAGCGGGAGTCAATGAGCAGTTCTTC. This sequence encodes CASSSPGLAGVNEQFF. V usage is TRBV7-3 and J usage is TRBJ2-1; 14 bases are a match to TRBD2. Germline V lookup: CDR1 SGHTA, CDR2 FQGTGA. The CDR3 contains 16 residues. V lost 4 bases to trimming and J lost 6 bases; unmatched junction nucleotides: 5. Variable domain in full (rest from reference TRBV7-3 and TRBJ2-1): GAGVSQTPSNKVTEKGKYVELRCDPISGHTALYWYRQSLGQGPEFLIYFQGTGAADDSGLPNDRFFAVRPEGSVSTLKIQRTERGDSAVYLCASSSPGLAGVNEQFFGPGTRLTVL.

This sequence joins TRBV5-5 and TRBJ2-7; D may match TRBD1 or TRBD2 (5 bases each). Germline CDR1 and CDR2: SGHKS and YYEKEE (reference sequence). V was shortened by 2 bases and J by 2 bases, with 14 bases between the two germline ends. The CDR3 spans 15 residues. The CDR3 reads CASSFAGAKAYEQYF. CDR3 nucleotides: TGTGCCAGCAGCTTTGCCGGGGCCAAGGCCTACGAGCAGTACTTC.

The V and J genes are TRBV27 and TRBJ2-2; 9 positions agree with TRBD1. The germline gives CDR1 MNHEY, CDR2 SMNVEV (reference sequence). This CDR3 comprises 16 residues. V gave up 3 bases and J gave up 1 base; unmatched junction bases: 3. CDR3 region: CASSLLGQGNTGELFF. The CDR3 DNA reads TGTGCCAGCAGTTTGTTGGGACAGGGGAACACCGGGGAGCTGTTTTTT.

CDR3: CASSPGIGNTIYF. As DNA, the CDR3 is TGCGCCAGCAGCCCAGGGATTGGAAACACCATATATTTT. The gene calls are TRBV5-1 and TRBJ1-3, with D perhaps TRBD1 (5 bases). The germline V gene has CDR1 SGHRS and CDR2 YFSETQ. This CDR3 has 13 amino acids. V lost 4 bases to trimming and J lost 3 bases, with 8 bases between them. Using reference TRBV5-1 and TRBJ1-3 for the parts outside the CDR3, the full variable domain is KAGVTQTPRYLIKTRGQQVTLSCSPISGHRSVSWYQQTPGQGLQFLFEYFSETQRNKGNFPGRFSGRQFSNSRSEMNVSTLELGDSALYLCASSPGIGNTIYFGEGSWLTVV.

The chain employs TRBV28 and TRBJ2-5, with 12 bases lining up with TRBD1. In germline, CDR1 is MDHEN, CDR2 SYDVKM. The CDR3 runs 16 residues. With 5 bases clipped from V and 4 bases from J, the junction kept 8 bases outside the gene matches. DNA of the CDR3: TGTGCCAGCAGTACTTCCGGGACAGGGGGCAGAGAGACCCAGTACTTC. As protein: CASSTSGTGGRETQYF.

This chain links TRBV18 with TRBJ1-3; TRBD1 agrees at 10 bases. V gave up 1 base and J gave up 6 bases; unmatched junction bases: 6. Germline CDR1 and CDR2: KGHSH and LQKENI. CDR3 length: 16 residues. CDR3 amino acids: CASSPLPGQGSNTIYF. CDR3 DNA sequence: TGTGCCAGCTCACCACTCCCGGGACAGGGGTCAAACACCATATATTTT.

The chain is built from TRBV28 and TRBJ1-3; weak D call: TRBD1 (6 bases). The CDR3 contains 14 residues. Between the trimmed V and J ends, which lost 3 bases and 4 bases, there was a span of 10 bases. Germline assignment: CDR1 MDHEN and CDR2 SYDVKM. This chain's CDR3 is CASSFKGDGNTIYF. The CDR3, as DNA: TGTGCCAGCAGTTTTAAGGGGGACGGAAACACCATATATTTT.

V usage is TRBV7-2 and J usage is TRBJ2-3, with a tentative D call TRBD2 (5 bases). The V end lost 4 bases, the J end lost 0 bases, and 14 bases lay between the germline ends. Per germline, CDR1 SGHTA and CDR2 FQGNSA. The CDR3 extends over 16 amino acids. This CDR3 reads CASSSPSRGSTDTQYF. In DNA form, the CDR3 reads TGTGCCAGCAGCTCACCGTCCCGGGGAAGCACAGATACGCAGTATTTT.

This clone occurred once. The CDR3 region is CASSLGGTRETHNEQFF. The DNA for the CDR3 is TGTGCCAGCAGCTTGGGGGGGACTAGAGAAACGCACAATGAGCAGTTCTTC. The chain carries TRBV7-9 and TRBJ2-1; 8 bases line up with TRBD2. Per the germline V gene, CDR1 is SEHNR and CDR2 is FQNEAQ (reference sequence). V was clipped by 3 bases and J by 5 bases; unmatched bases: 12. The CDR3 is 17 amino acids.

The chain links TRBV29-1 to TRBJ1-2; no clear D gene. This CDR3 has 13 residues. Per germline, CDR1 SQVTM and CDR2 ANQGSEA. The V end was cut by 7 bases, the J end by 2 bases, with 14 bases between. Here the CDR3 reads CSDQEAGNYGYTF. The CDR3 bases are TGCAGCGACCAGGAAGCAGGCAACTATGGCTACACCTTC.

V and J are TRBV15 and TRBJ2-7; D is unclear. Per the germline V gene, CDR1 is LNHNV and CDR2 is YYDKDF (reference sequence). V was shortened by 1 base and J by 6 bases, with 13 bases between the two germline ends. The CDR3 runs 14 residues. As DNA, the CDR3 is TGTGCCACCAGCAGAGTTCCCACCTACCGCGAGCAGTACTTC. It is translated as CATSRVPTYREQYF.

This clone was detected a few times. J is TRBJ2-3 and V is TRBV5-1; D is possibly TRBD2 (6 bases). The germline gives CDR1 SGHRS, CDR2 YFSETQ. V lost 2 bases and J 1 base, leaving 11 bases between the germline ends. This CDR3 spans 15 amino acids. In DNA form, the CDR3 reads TGCGCCAGCAGCTTAACTAGCTTTGGCACAGATACGCAGTATTTT. This codes for CASSLTSFGTDTQYF.

This clone was counted a single time. J is TRBJ2-5 and V is TRBV25-1; no firm D call. The length of the CDR3 is 9 residues. V was trimmed by 9 bases and J by 5 bases, leaving 4 bases between them. The germline V gene encodes CDR1 MGHDK and CDR2 SYGVNS. DNA of the CDR3: TGTGCCAGTCGGGAGACCCAGTACTTC. This gives the protein CASRETQYF.

This chain joins TRBV28 and TRBJ1-4; D is undetermined. CDR1 is MDHEN, CDR2 SYDVKM, per germline. CDR3 length: 15 amino acids. Deletions cut 3 bases from V and 0 bases from J, with 8 bases between. DNA for the CDR3: TGTGCCAGCAGTTTGGCGCCGGCAACTAATGAAAAACTGTTTTTT. This sequence encodes CASSLAPATNEKLFF.

V usage is TRBV9 and J usage is TRBJ2-2, with 7 bases fitting TRBD1. The CDR3 loop spans 17 amino acids. Looked up from germline, CDR1 is SGDLS and CDR2 is YYNGEE. Trimming took 1 base from V and 4 from J; bases not matched to a gene: 10. The CDR3 loop reads CASSVYTGTVPTGELFF. The CDR3 DNA is TGTGCCAGCAGCGTATATACCGGGACAGTCCCCACCGGGGAGCTGTTTTTT. The full variable domain, in which reference TRBV9 and TRBJ2-2 provide the parts outside the CDR3, is DSGVTQTPKHLITATGQRVTLRCSPRSGDLSVYWYQQSLDQGLQFLIQYYNGEERAKGNILERFSAQQFPDLHSELNLSSLELGDSALYFCASSVYTGTVPTGELFFGEGSRLTVL.

J is TRBJ2-2 and V is TRBV5-5; 9 positions agree with TRBD2. Germline-derived CDR1 and CDR2 are SGHKS and YYEKEE (reference sequence). The CDR3 is 17 residues long. The V and J ends lost 4 bases and 4 bases, in that order; junction bases with no gene match: 11. The CDR3 DNA reads as TGTGCCAGCAGCCCTCAGATAGCGGGAGTGGTCACCGGGGAGCTGTTTTTT. Amino acid sequence: CASSPQIAGVVTGELFF.

The chain carries TRBV2 and TRBJ1-5, with unresolved D. Germline V gene lookup returns CDR1 SNHLY and CDR2 FYNNEI. This CDR3 is built from 15 residues. V gave up 5 bases and J gave up 3 bases, with 14 bases separating them. CDR3 in DNA: TGTGCCAGCAGTTTCGGCAGACTTAACAATCAGCCCCAGCATTTT. Translated: CASSFGRLNNQPQHF. The complete variable domain, with remaining parts taken from reference TRBV2 and TRBJ1-5, reads EPEVTQTPSHQVTQMGQEVILRCVPISNHLYFYWYRQILGQKVEFLVSFYNNEISEKSEIFDDQFSVERPDGSNFTLKIRSTKLEDSAMYFCASSFGRLNNQPQHFGDGTRLSIL.

The chain couples TRBV2 to TRBJ1-1; a weak D match, TRBD1 (6 bases). Germline V gene sequence: CDR1 SNHLY, CDR2 FYNNEI. The CDR3 length is 14 residues. V lost 5 bases and J 6 bases, leaving 16 bases between the germline ends. The CDR3 loop is CASSFEQGSAEAFF. CDR3 DNA: TGTGCCAGCAGTTTTGAACAGGGTAGTGCTGAAGCTTTCTTT.

This clone was detected only a few times. The V call is TRBV7-9, the J call TRBJ2-1, with TRBD2 matching over 11 bases. The length of the CDR3 is 15 residues. The trim removed 2 bases at V and 9 bases at J, leaving 6 bases unmatched. Germline CDR1 and CDR2: SEHNR and FQNEAQ (reference sequence). CDR3 sequence (DNA): TGTGCCAGCAGCTTACTTAGCGGGAGGGCTGGTGAGCAGTTCTTC. It encodes CASSLLSGRAGEQFF.

V gene TRBV6-1 combines with J gene TRBJ1-2; D not certain. V dropped 2 bases and J dropped 4 bases, with 17 bases sitting between them. Germline V gene sequence: CDR1 MNHNS, CDR2 SASEGT. There are 16 residues in the CDR3. In nucleotides, the CDR3 is TGTGCCAGCAGTGAATTGAGAACGCGAGTCGTCTATGGCTACACCTTC. This encodes CASSELRTRVVYGYTF.

The V gene is TRBV6-2 or TRBV6-3, the J gene TRBJ1-2; the D gene is possibly TRBD1 (5 bases). The CDR3 runs 15 residues. Germline CDR1 reads MNHEY; CDR2 reads SVGEGT. V shed 5 bases and J shed 4 bases, with 17 bases lying between them. CDR3 DNA sequence: TGTGCCAGCAGTCGGCCGGGACCCCAAACCTATGGCTACACCTTC. It translates to CASSRPGPQTYGYTF.

This chain uses TRBV13 with TRBJ1-5; 8 bases agree with TRBD1. There are 15 residues in the CDR3. CDR1 PRHDT and CDR2 FYEKMQ come from the germline V gene (reference sequence). J gave up 11 bases and V 4 bases, and 13 bases lay outside the gene matches. CDR3 in amino acids: CASSSRRGPGSAQHF. In DNA, the CDR3 is TGTGCCAGCAGCTCTCGCAGGGGGCCGGGATCAGCCCAGCATTTT.

This sequence joins TRBV19 and TRBJ2-1; 10 nucleotides line up with TRBD1. The germline gives CDR1 LNHDA, CDR2 SQIVND (reference sequence). The CDR3 consists of 14 residues. Unmatched junction bases numbered 7, after V lost 4 bases and J lost 10 bases. The CDR3 here is CASSTGTGDGEQFF. The DNA for the CDR3 is TGTGCCAGTAGTACCGGGACAGGGGACGGGGAGCAGTTCTTC.

The chain joins TRBV15 to TRBJ2-7, with 8 bases identical to TRBD1. The CDR3 extends over 12 amino acids. Germline CDR1 reads LNHNV; CDR2 reads YYDKDF (reference sequence). Losses at the gene ends were 8 bases for V and 4 bases for J; bases not matched to a gene: 4. The CDR3 loop reads CATGTGLYEQYF. The CDR3 DNA is TGTGCCACCGGGACAGGCTTGTACGAGCAGTACTTC.

In this sample, this clone turned up once. The V gene is TRBV7-2, the J gene TRBJ1-2; the D gene is possibly TRBD1 (5 bases). The CDR3 runs to 15 residues. The germline CDR1 and CDR2 sequences are SGHTA and FQGNSA. Trimming took off 4 bases at V and 0 bases at J, with 12 bases between the two ends. The CDR3 DNA reads as TGTGCCAGCAGCTCACAGGTGACAGCTAACTATGGCTACACCTTC. It is translated as CASSSQVTANYGYTF. The full variable domain, rest sourced from reference TRBV7-2 and TRBJ1-2, is GAGVSQSPSNKVTEKGKDVELRCDPISGHTALYWYRQSLGQGLEFLIYFQGNSAPDKSGLPSDRFSAERTGGSVSTLTIQRTQQEDSAVYLCASSSQVTANYGYTFGSGTRLTVV.

This chain connects TRBV29-1 to TRBJ2-7, with a tentative D call TRBD1 (6 bases). Trimming cost V 7 bases and J 4 bases, with 14 bases left between them. There are 12 residues in the CDR3. Germline loops: CDR1 SQVTM, CDR2 ANQGSEA. The CDR3: CSARGRNYEQYF. CDR3 DNA sequence: TGCAGCGCTAGGGGGAGAAATTACGAGCAGTACTTC.

As to this clone: At one of its ends the junction is not consistent with the germline gene, which may arise from a read error. CDR3 region: CASSPQGSSTDTQYF. Written as DNA, the CDR3 is TGTGCTAGCAGCCCTCAGGGATCTAGCACAGATACGCAGTATTTT. The rearrangement joins TRBV7-7 to TRBJ2-3, with D possibly being TRBD1 (5 bases). Germline CDR1 reads SSHAT; CDR2 reads FNYEAQ (reference sequence). The CDR3 loop spans 15 amino acids.